This T cell receptor beta chain was identified in a study of blood T cell repertoires in COVID-19. Study-wide background: For recovered donors of Cohort 3, there were two negative PCRs, clearance, or symptom resolution. Sites across the United States, Italy and Spain contributed samples from acute and convalescent COVID-19.

In the study's own analysis: Reference gene primer amplification yielded estimated nucleated cell counts. Some clones are missing from TCRdb's copy, which holds only in-frame ones; the method was immunoSEQ multiplex PCR. The DNA was the basis for D and trimming; V, J and clone size are from that table. The sample lists around 360,000 clones, approximately 87% occurring once. Categorization into cohorts depended on clinical history that participants reported. The CDR3 has 14 amino acids. Trimming stripped 5 bases from V and 4 bases from J, with 9 bases between. Germline V CDR1 and CDR2: LGHDT, YNNKEL (reference sequence).

V gene TRBV3-1 (or the pseudogene TRBV3-2) combines with J gene TRBJ1-6; D perhaps matches TRBD1 (5 bases). Material for sequencing was PBMCs or T cells enriched from blood (not recorded which). The receptor was isolated from a middle-aged man in a cohort exposed to, infected with or recovered from COVID-19 (not recorded which). DNA of the CDR3: TGTGCCAGCAGCTCGACAGATTATAATTCACCCCTCCACTTT. It yields the protein CASSSTDYNSPLHF.